Following are 7 T cell receptor beta chains from one sample sequenced in a study of blood T cell repertoires in COVID-19. The data were produced by immunoSEQ multiplex PCR, yet TCRdb's version contains in-frame clones alone and is incomplete. The sample has 100,000 or so clones; roughly 78% are singletons. The sample was peripheral blood. All receptors come from a man aged 45-65 years with active or convalescent COVID-19.

The J gene is TRBJ1-6, the V gene TRBV19, with 7 positions matching TRBD1. CDR1 is LNHDA, CDR2 SQIVND, per germline (reference sequence). The CDR3 consists of 16 residues. V shed 3 bases, J shed 5 bases, and the junction held 7 bases outside the gene matches. CDR3 loop: CASSISLGTDNSPLHF. In DNA form, the CDR3 reads TGTGCCAGTAGTATCTCCTTGGGGACAGATAATTCACCCCTCCACTTT.

V and J are TRBV7-9 and TRBJ1-4, with 7 bases matching TRBD1. Germline-derived CDR1 and CDR2 are SEHNR and FQNEAQ (reference sequence). The CDR3 loop spans 18 amino acids. V lost 1 base to trimming and J lost 4 bases; unmatched junction nucleotides: 12. CDR3 sequence (DNA): TGTGCCAGCAGCTTAGGTTATGGCAGGGGGATAAATAATGAAAAACTGTTTTTT. As protein: CASSLGYGRGINNEKLFF.

This chain joins TRBV5-6 and TRBJ1-2; 7 bases map to TRBD1. The CDR3 runs to 14 residues. Germline lookup yields CDR1 SGHDT and CDR2 YYEEEE. Trimming at V came to 1 base and at J to 3 bases, leaving 3 bases not matched to a gene. CDR3 in amino acids: CASSLTGVDYGYTF. CDR3 nucleotide sequence: TGTGCCAGCAGCTTGACAGGGGTGGACTATGGCTACACCTTC.

The chain recombines TRBV19 with TRBJ1-5, with TRBD1 matching 9 bases. This CDR3 is built from 14 residues. Germline V gene sequence: CDR1 LNHDA, CDR2 SQIVND (reference sequence). Trimming took 4 bases from V and 7 from J; bases not matched to a gene: 5. The CDR3 sequence: CASSSTGGGQPQHF. The CDR3 nucleotides read TGTGCCAGTAGTAGCACAGGGGGCGGGCAGCCCCAGCATTTT.

The V call is TRBV21-1, the J call TRBJ1-2. TRBV21-1 is described as a pseudogene. The CDR3 spans 15 residues. CDR3 sequence (DNA): TGTGCCAGCAGCAAAGAATGGGAGCCGAACTATGGCTACACCTTC. The encoded protein is CASSKEWEPNYGYTF.

The CDR3 DNA follows: TGTGCCAGCAGCCCCAAATCAGGTAGGGACAGGTGCCAAGAGACCCAGTACTTC. It encodes CASSPKSGRDRCQETQYF. The rearrangement links TRBV3-1 (or the pseudogene TRBV3-2) to TRBJ2-5, with TRBD1 matching over 8 bases. The trim removed 4 bases at V and 1 base at J, leaving 14 bases unmatched. CDR1 and CDR2 (germline): LGHDT, YNNKEL (reference sequence). CDR3 size: 18 residues.

The V call is TRBV6-5, the J call TRBJ1-5; 10 positions match TRBD1. Trimming removed 4 bases from V and 5 bases from J; junction bases left unmatched: 5. Germline lookup yields CDR1 MNHEY and CDR2 SVGAGI. The CDR3 is 15 residues long. In DNA, the CDR3 is TGTGCCAGCAGTTCCGGGACAGGGGAGTATCAGCCCCAGCATTTT. Its protein product is CASSSGTGEYQPQHF.